Shown below are 5 T cell receptor beta chains from a single sample sequenced in a study of identical twins. TCRdb passed the 5' RACE reads through MiXCR, listing each CDR3 protein once. The sample holds 650,000 to 800,000 distinct CDR3 sequences, 8.5% to 9.5% seen once. These same data were also listed under a study on yellow fever vaccine responses in identical twins.

Sequenced input: PBMCs. The receptors were sampled from a woman between 18 and 29 years old in good health.

This sequence joins TRBV5-4 and TRBJ2-2, with D tentatively TRBD1 or TRBD2 (5 bases each). V lost 0 bases to trimming and J lost 4 bases, with 13 bases between them. The CDR3 extends over 16 amino acids. Germline-derived CDR1 and CDR2 are SGHNT and YYREEE (reference sequence). CDR3 coding DNA: TGTGCCAGCAGCTTGGTTGTGGGGGTGAGCACCGGGGAGCTGTTTTTT. This gives the protein CASSLVVGVSTGELFF.

A few counts support this clonotype. This sequence joins TRBV20-1 and TRBJ2-7; tentatively, D is TRBD2 (7 bases). This CDR3 contains 17 residues. Trimming pared 0 bases from V and 3 bases from J, leaving 21 bases between. Germline CDR1 is DFQATT and CDR2 is SNEGSKA (reference sequence). CDR3 loop: CSARDRGGQSIRYEQYF. The DNA for the CDR3 is TGCAGTGCTAGAGATAGGGGGGGTCAAAGTATTCGCTACGAGCAGTACTTC.

In its sample, this clonotype was seen once. The V gene is TRBV13, the J gene TRBJ1-6; D is perhaps TRBD1 (6 bases). Trimming took 5 bases from V and 3 from J, leaving 17 bases between them. Germline V gives CDR1 PRHDT, CDR2 FYEKMQ (reference sequence). The CDR3 consists of 17 residues. The DNA of the CDR3 is TGTGCCAGCAGCGAAGAACAGGGTTCGTTCTATAATTCACCCCTCCACTTT. This encodes CASSEEQGSFYNSPLHF.

The V gene is TRBV20-1, the J gene TRBJ2-4; 8 bases agree with TRBD1. Germline-derived CDR1 and CDR2 are DFQATT and SNEGSKA (reference sequence). The junction had 6 bases not matched to a gene; V was cut back by 6 bases and J by 2 bases. CDR3 length equals 14 residues. CDR3 sequence (DNA): TGCAGTGCCAGGGGGCCGCTAACCAAAAACATTCAGTACTTC. It yields the protein CSARGPLTKNIQYF.

This clonotype came up many times. The gene calls are TRBV20-1 and TRBJ2-1; a possible D gene is TRBD1 (6 bases). The germline V gene has CDR1 DFQATT and CDR2 SNEGSKA (reference sequence). Trimming pared 6 bases from V and 5 bases from J, leaving 17 bases between. The length of the CDR3 is 14 residues. For the CDR3, the DNA is TGCAGTGCCGAAATGCTGGACAGAAACAATGAGCAGTTCTTC. Its translation: CSAEMLDRNNEQFF.